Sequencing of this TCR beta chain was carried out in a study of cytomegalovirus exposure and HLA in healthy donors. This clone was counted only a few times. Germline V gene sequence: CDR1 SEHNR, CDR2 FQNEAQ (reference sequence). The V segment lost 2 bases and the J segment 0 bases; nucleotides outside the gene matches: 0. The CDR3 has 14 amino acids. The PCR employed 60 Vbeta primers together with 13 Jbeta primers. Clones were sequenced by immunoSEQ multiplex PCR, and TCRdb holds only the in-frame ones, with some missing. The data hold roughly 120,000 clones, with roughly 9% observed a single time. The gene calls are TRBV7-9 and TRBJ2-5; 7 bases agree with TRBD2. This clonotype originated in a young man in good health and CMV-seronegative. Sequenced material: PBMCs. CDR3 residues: CASSLLADQETQYF. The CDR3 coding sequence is TGTGCCAGCAGCTTACTAGCGGACCAAGAGACCCAGTACTTC.